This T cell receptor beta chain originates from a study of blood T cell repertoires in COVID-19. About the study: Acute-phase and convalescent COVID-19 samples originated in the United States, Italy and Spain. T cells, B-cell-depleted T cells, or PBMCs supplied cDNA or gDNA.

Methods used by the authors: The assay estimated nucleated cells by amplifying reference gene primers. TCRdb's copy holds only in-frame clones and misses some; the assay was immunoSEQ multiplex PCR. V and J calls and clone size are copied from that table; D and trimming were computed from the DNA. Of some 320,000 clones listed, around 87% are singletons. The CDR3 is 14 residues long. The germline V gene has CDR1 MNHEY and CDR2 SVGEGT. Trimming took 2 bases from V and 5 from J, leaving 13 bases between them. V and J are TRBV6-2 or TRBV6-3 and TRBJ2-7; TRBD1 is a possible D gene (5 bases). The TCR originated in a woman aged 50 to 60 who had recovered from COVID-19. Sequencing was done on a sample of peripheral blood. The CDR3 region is CASSYKGPTDEQYF. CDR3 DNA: TGTGCCAGCAGTTACAAGGGGCCCACGGACGAGCAGTACTTC.